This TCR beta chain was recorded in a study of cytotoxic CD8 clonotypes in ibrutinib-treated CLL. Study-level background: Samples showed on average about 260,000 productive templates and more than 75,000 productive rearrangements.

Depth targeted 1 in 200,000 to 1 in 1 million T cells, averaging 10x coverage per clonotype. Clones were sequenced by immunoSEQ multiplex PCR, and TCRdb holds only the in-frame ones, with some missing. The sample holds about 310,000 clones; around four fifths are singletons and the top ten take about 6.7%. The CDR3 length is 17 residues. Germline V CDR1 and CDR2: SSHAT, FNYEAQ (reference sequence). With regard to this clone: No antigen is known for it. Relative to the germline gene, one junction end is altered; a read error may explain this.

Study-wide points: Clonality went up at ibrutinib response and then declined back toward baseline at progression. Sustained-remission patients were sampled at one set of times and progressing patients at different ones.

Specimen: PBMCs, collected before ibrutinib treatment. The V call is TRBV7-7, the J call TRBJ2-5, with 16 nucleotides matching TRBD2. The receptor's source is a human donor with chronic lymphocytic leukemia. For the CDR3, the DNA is TGTGCTAGCAGCTTGGGACTAGCGGGAGGGCCTGCGGAGACCCAGTACTTC. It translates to CASSLGLAGGPAETQYF.